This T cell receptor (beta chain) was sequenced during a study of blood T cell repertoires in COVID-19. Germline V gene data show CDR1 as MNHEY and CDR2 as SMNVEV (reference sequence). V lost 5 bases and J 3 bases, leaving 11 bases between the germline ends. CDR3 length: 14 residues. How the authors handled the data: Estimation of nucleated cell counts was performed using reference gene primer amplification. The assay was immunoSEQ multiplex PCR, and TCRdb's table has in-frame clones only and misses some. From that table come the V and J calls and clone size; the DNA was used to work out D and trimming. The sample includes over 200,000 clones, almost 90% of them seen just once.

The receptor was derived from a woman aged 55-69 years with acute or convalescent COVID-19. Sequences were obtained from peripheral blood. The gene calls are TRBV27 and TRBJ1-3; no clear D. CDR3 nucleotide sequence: TGTGCCAGCAGTCCTGAGGTGAGTGGAAACACCATATATTTT. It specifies CASSPEVSGNTIYF.